Presented here are 21 T cell receptor beta chains from one specimen sequenced in a study of long-term antiretroviral therapy in people with HIV. At survey level, the immunoSEQ assay was run in its v3.0 version. Repertoires were generated with immunoSEQ multiplex PCR, while TCRdb's copy carries only in-frame clones and drops some. The data show 15,000 or so clones, about 82% seen once. The material was unsorted PBMCs, obtained 1.8 years before starting antiretroviral therapy. All receptors derive from a middle-aged woman with HIV.

The table lists this clone with a few counts. The chain uses TRBV9 and TRBJ1-3; D is ambiguous. This CDR3 spans 13 amino acids. Trimming pared 0 bases from V and 3 bases from J, leaving 4 bases between. CDR1 is SGDLS and CDR2 is YYNGEE in the germline V gene. CDR3 loop: CASSVANGNTIYF. In nucleotides, the CDR3 is TGTGCCAGCAGCGTAGCTAATGGAAACACCATATATTTT.

The chain employs TRBV6-6 and TRBJ1-1, with a tentative D call TRBD1 (6 bases). Germline assignment: CDR1 MNHNY and CDR2 SVGAGI (reference sequence). With 4 bases removed from V and 1 base from J, the gap between germline ends came to 10 bases. The CDR3 consists of 14 residues. The CDR3 DNA sequence: TGTGCCAGCAGTTTACGGGGGGCGAACACTGAAGCTTTCTTT. Residues: CASSLRGANTEAFF.

Notes on this clone: Relative to the germline gene, one junction end is altered; a read error may explain this. This chain connects TRBV18 to TRBJ2-1; the match to TRBD2 covers 9 bases. The CDR3 runs to 16 residues. Germline loops: CDR1 KGHSH, CDR2 LQKENI. The CDR3 DNA sequence: TGTGTCAGCTCACCACCAGGGACTAGCATCTACAATGAGCAGTTCTTC. This sequence encodes CVSSPPGTSIYNEQFF.

Here the CDR3 DNA reads TGTGCCAGCAGCCCTCAAAAGACAGGACCTAGCACAGATACGCAGTATTTT. Translated: CASSPQKTGPSTDTQYF. This chain uses TRBV7-9 with TRBJ2-3, with a weak D call TRBD1 (6 bases). This CDR3 contains 17 residues. Germline values: CDR1 SEHNR, CDR2 FQNEAQ (reference sequence). V lost 5 bases and J 0 bases, leaving 18 bases between the germline ends.

V gene TRBV6-1 combines with J gene TRBJ1-2, with no clear D. V lost 6 bases and J 9 bases, leaving 23 bases between the germline ends. The CDR3 extends over 15 amino acids. Germline CDR1 MNHNS, CDR2 SASEGT. Here the CDR3 DNA reads TGTGCCAGCAGGGGGATGTGGGGTCCCGAATTTAGCTACACCTTC. Protein: CASRGMWGPEFSYTF.

The chain recombines TRBV7-2 with TRBJ2-3, with 9 bases lining up with TRBD2. J was trimmed by 2 bases and V by 5 bases; bases with no gene match: 11. The germline CDR1 and CDR2 sequences are SGHTA and FQGNSA. The length of the CDR3 is 17 residues. The CDR3 bases are TGTGCCAGCAGCAGCTACCTCGCTAGCGGGGACACAGATACGCAGTATTTT. This encodes CASSSYLASGDTDTQYF.

The chain has TRBV9 and TRBJ1-1; a possible D gene is TRBD1 (5 bases). Trimming cost V 6 bases and J 5 bases, with 17 bases left between them. Looked up from germline, CDR1 is SGDLS and CDR2 is YYNGEE. The CDR3 contains 14 residues. This chain's CDR3 is CASTWIGAGTEAFF. The CDR3 DNA is TGTGCCAGCACCTGGATTGGGGCTGGAACTGAAGCTTTCTTT. Full variable domain (outside the CDR3, taken from reference TRBV9 and TRBJ1-1): DSGVTQTPKHLITATGQRVTLRCSPRSGDLSVYWYQQSLDQGLQFLIQYYNGEERAKGNILERFSAQQFPDLHSELNLSSLELGDSALYFCASTWIGAGTEAFFGQGTRLTVV.

This clone was seen a few times. V is TRBV6-5 and J is TRBJ2-2, with D possibly TRBD1 on 6 matching bases. In germline, CDR1 is MNHEY, CDR2 SVGAGI. The ends were cut back, 0 bases at V and 2 bases at J, with 10 bases in the middle. The CDR3 sequence is 16 residues long. The CDR3: CASSYSDSFNTGELFF. Here the CDR3 DNA reads TGTGCCAGCAGTTACTCGGACAGCTTTAACACCGGGGAGCTGTTTTTT.

This clone showed up just a few times. The chain carries TRBV7-9 and TRBJ1-5; 7 bases line up with TRBD1. Germline V gene sequence: CDR1 SEHNR, CDR2 FQNEAQ (reference sequence). V shed 5 bases and J 0 bases; nucleotides not matched to a gene: 4. This CDR3 comprises 15 residues. The CDR3, as DNA: TGTGCCAGCAGCCCGGGGACAGATAGCAATCAGCCCCAGCATTTT. This sequence encodes CASSPGTDSNQPQHF. The full variable domain, with the rest looked up from reference TRBV7-9 and TRBJ1-5, is DTGVSQNPRHKITKRGQNVTFRCDPISEHNRLYWYRQTLGQGPEFLTYFQNEAQLEKSRLLSDRFSAERPKGSFSTLEIQRTEQGDSAMYLCASSPGTDSNQPQHFGDGTRLSIL.

This sequence joins TRBV9 and TRBJ2-1, with TRBD1 as a possible D gene (6 bases). This CDR3 has 19 residues. Germline assignment: CDR1 SGDLS and CDR2 YYNGEE. V was cut by 2 bases and J by 3 bases, with 24 bases left in between. DNA of the CDR3: TGTGCCAGCAGCGTCTCTGGGCCTAACAGGGAACCAGACTACAATGAGCAGTTCTTC. Translation gives CASSVSGPNREPDYNEQFF.

This clone was picked up one time. The chain has TRBV2 and TRBJ1-4; the D gene is possibly TRBD1 (6 bases). CDR3 length equals 14 residues. Between the trimmed V and J ends, which lost 4 bases and 7 bases, there was a span of 13 bases. CDR1 and CDR2 from the germline V gene are SNHLY and FYNNEI. CDR3 sequence reads: CASSVRNRAEKLFF. In nucleotides, the CDR3 is TGTGCCAGCAGTGTCCGGAACAGGGCTGAAAAACTGTTTTTT.

V usage is TRBV9 and J usage is TRBJ1-3; 7 bases map to TRBD1. V was clipped by 4 bases and J by 0 bases; unmatched bases: 10. The CDR3 length is 17 residues. CDR1 is SGDLS and CDR2 is YYNGEE in the germline V gene. CDR3 loop: CASSPPRTGISGNTIYF. CDR3 coding DNA: TGTGCCAGCAGCCCTCCCCGGACAGGCATCTCTGGAAACACCATATATTTT.

In nucleotides, the CDR3 is TGTGCCATCAGTGAGGGGGCAAGTAGTGAAAAACTGTTTTTT. Protein product: CAISEGASSEKLFF. The chain is built from TRBV10-3 and TRBJ1-4, with D tentatively TRBD1 (5 bases). The V gene lost 2 bases and the J gene lost 7 bases, with 11 bases spanning the gap. Germline values: CDR1 ENHRY, CDR2 SYGVKD. The CDR3 is made up of 14 amino acids.

The V gene is TRBV11-2, the J gene TRBJ2-7; possible D gene TRBD1, 5 bases. Per germline, CDR1 SGHAT and CDR2 FQNNGV. The V and J ends lost 1 base and 5 bases respectively, with 15 bases between them. The CDR3 has 15 residues. The chain's CDR3 is CASSLGAGSMDEQYF. DNA for the CDR3: TGTGCCAGCAGCTTAGGGGCAGGGTCGATGGACGAGCAGTACTTC.

This chain joins TRBV18 and TRBJ2-2, with D perhaps being TRBD1 or TRBD2 (5 bases each). This CDR3 region has 14 residues. From germline, CDR1 is KGHSH and CDR2 LQKENI. The V gene lost 1 base and the J gene lost 6 bases, with 9 bases spanning the gap. The CDR3 coding sequence is TGTGCCAGCTCACCACAAGGGACGGCCGGGGAGCTGTTTTTT. Amino acids: CASSPQGTAGELFF.

The V call is TRBV7-9, the J call TRBJ2-5, with 7 nucleotides matching TRBD1. Germline CDR1 reads SEHNR; CDR2 reads FQNEAQ (reference sequence). This CDR3 is 15 amino acids long. With V trimmed by 5 bases and J by 3 bases, 9 bases remained unmatched. The CDR3 is CASSLIGTEEETQYF. CDR3 in DNA: TGTGCCAGCAGCCTAATCGGGACAGAAGAAGAGACCCAGTACTTC.

The chain combines TRBV28 with TRBJ2-7; 9 bases align to TRBD2. Germline V gives CDR1 MDHEN, CDR2 SYDVKM. This CDR3 comprises 15 residues. The J segment lost 12 bases and the V segment lost 3 bases, leaving 15 bases of the junction unmatched. The CDR3 nucleotides are TGTGCCAGCAGTTTCACGACTAGCGGCACTTACCGGGTGTACTTC. Protein sequence: CASSFTTSGTYRVYF.

The chain recombines TRBV7-8 with TRBJ2-2; the match to TRBD2 covers 12 bases. V gave up 6 bases and J gave up 6 bases; unmatched junction bases: 8. Germline CDR1 and CDR2: SGHVS and FQNEAQ. The CDR3 covers 16 residues. As DNA, the CDR3 is TGTGCCAGCAGTTCGTCCGGGACTAGCGGGCCCGGGGAGCTGTTTTTT. Protein product: CASSSSGTSGPGELFF.

CDR3 sequence reads: CASSPVTGRTYEQYF. The CDR3, as DNA: TGTGCCAGCTCACCTGTGACAGGGCGGACCTACGAGCAGTACTTC. V and J are TRBV18 and TRBJ2-7; 7 bases are a match to TRBD1. The V and J ends lost 3 bases and 2 bases, in that order; junction bases with no gene match: 7. The CDR3 consists of 15 residues. The germline V gene encodes CDR1 KGHSH and CDR2 LQKENI.

V and J are TRBV18 and TRBJ2-2; D is perhaps TRBD1 (5 bases). The CDR3 is made up of 15 amino acids. Trimming took 0 bases from V and 5 from J, leaving 10 bases between them. The germline V gene has CDR1 KGHSH and CDR2 LQKENI. CDR3 nucleotides: TGTGCCAGCTCACCACCGGTACCAGGGACCGGGGAGCTGTTTTTT. The encoded protein is CASSPPVPGTGELFF. Together with reference TRBV18 and TRBJ2-2, the CDR3 gives the full variable domain: NAGVMQNPRHLVRRRGQEARLRCSPMKGHSHVYWYRQLPEEGLKFMVYLQKENIIDESGMPKERFSAEFPKEGPSILRIQQVVRGDSAAYFCASSPPVPGTGELFFGEGSRLTVL.

The rearrangement joins TRBV5-6 to TRBJ2-1; 12 bases match TRBD2. Germline V gives CDR1 SGHDT, CDR2 YYEEEE. The CDR3 spans 17 residues. The junction had 7 bases not matched to a gene; V was cut back by 2 bases and J by 4 bases. CDR3 protein: CASSFRTSGTKYNEQFF. Here the CDR3 DNA reads TGTGCCAGCAGCTTCCGGACTAGCGGGACCAAATACAATGAGCAGTTCTTC.